The rows below give T cell receptor beta chains drawn from one sample of a study of blood T cell repertoires in COVID-19. The repertoire was sequenced with immunoSEQ multiplex PCR; TCRdb's copy has only in-frame clones and lacks some. Of about 70,000 clones detected, more than 65% appear once; the ten largest clones hold roughly 0.83%. Material: peripheral blood. The receptors here all came from a woman aged 70-85 years with acute or convalescent COVID-19. Both conserved end residues are trimmed from each CDR3. Each record gives: CDR3 protein, V gene, J gene, CDR3 length.

CDR3 protein: SASGTGNEKLF
V gene: TRBV20-1
J gene: TRBJ1-4
CDR3 length: 11

CDR3 protein: AVDGGFEAF
V gene: TRBV30
J gene: TRBJ1-1
CDR3 length: 9

CDR3 protein: ASSLGAGQAQETQY
V gene: TRBV11-2
J gene: TRBJ2-5
CDR3 length: 14

CDR3 protein: ARRWGGPPMTSGVAGELF
V gene: TRBV5-5
J gene: TRBJ2-2
CDR3 length: 18

CDR3 protein: ASSQDSASHNEQF
V gene: TRBV4-2
J gene: TRBJ2-1
CDR3 length: 13

CDR3 protein: ASSPGGLEFNQPQH
V gene: TRBV2
J gene: TRBJ1-5
CDR3 length: 14

CDR3 protein: ASTSGQGALDYGYT
V gene: TRBV19
J gene: TRBJ1-2
CDR3 length: 14

CDR3 protein: ASSVVGATSTDTQY
V gene: TRBV9
J gene: TRBJ2-3
CDR3 length: 14

CDR3 protein: ASSSPGTTNEKLF
V gene: TRBV28
J gene: TRBJ1-4
CDR3 length: 13

CDR3 protein: ASSADRGQQPQH
V gene: TRBV2
J gene: TRBJ1-5
CDR3 length: 12

CDR3 protein: ASTTDRINYGYT
V gene: TRBV19
J gene: TRBJ1-2
CDR3 length: 12

CDR3 protein: SVNTGNTEAF
V gene: TRBV29-1
J gene: TRBJ1-1
CDR3 length: 10

CDR3 protein: ASSGPGGVEKLF
V gene: TRBV2
J gene: TRBJ1-4
CDR3 length: 12

CDR3 protein: ASSSFRGPVGNQF
V gene: TRBV7-9
J gene: TRBJ2-1
CDR3 length: 13

CDR3 protein: ASSFQRDSVNSPLH
V gene: TRBV5-8
J gene: TRBJ1-6
CDR3 length: 14

CDR3 protein: ASSERDNEKLF
V gene: TRBV6-1
J gene: TRBJ1-4
CDR3 length: 11

CDR3 protein: ASSYRDNQPQH
V gene: TRBV2
J gene: TRBJ1-5
CDR3 length: 11

CDR3 protein: ASSSVGRELYSEQF
V gene: TRBV27
J gene: TRBJ2-1
CDR3 length: 14

CDR3 protein: AWTMTGTGNTIY
V gene: TRBV30
J gene: TRBJ1-3
CDR3 length: 12

CDR3 protein: ASSVELNTGELF
V gene: TRBV9
J gene: TRBJ2-2
CDR3 length: 12

CDR3 protein: ASSPDRGVYEQY
V gene: TRBV6-5
J gene: TRBJ2-7
CDR3 length: 12

CDR3 protein: ASSFAIPGELF
V gene: TRBV7-9
J gene: TRBJ2-2
CDR3 length: 11

CDR3 protein: ASSYGRTSGGYEQY
V gene: TRBV6-2/TRBV6-3
J gene: TRBJ2-7
CDR3 length: 14

CDR3 protein: ASSLGLRGGRQETQY
V gene: TRBV5-1
J gene: TRBJ2-5
CDR3 length: 15

CDR3 protein: ATSDPRQNGGDTQY
V gene: TRBV24-1
J gene: TRBJ2-3
CDR3 length: 14